This T cell receptor (beta chain) appears in the sequencing data of a study of shared clonotypes between healthy human individuals. The CDR3 runs to 17 residues. With 4 bases removed from V and 1 base from J, the gap between germline ends came to 18 bases. The germline CDR1 and CDR2 sequences are LGHNA and YSLEER. Positively selected for CCR7, the CD45RO-negative cells used as naive CD8 cells excluded terminally differentiated effector memory CD45RA+ cells. Only Caucasian adults living in Nashville, Tennessee made up the donor group. For every subset, genomic DNA was evenly distributed across several immunoSEQ plates. Profiled with immunoSEQ multiplex PCR; TCRdb holds only in-frame clones, not every one. This table holds roughly 890,000 clones, nearly 95% found once.

The source of this sequence is a man younger than 40 in good health. The sequenced sample was naive CD8+ T cells sorted from blood. This sequence joins TRBV4-3 and TRBJ2-3; the D gene is possibly TRBD2 (6 bases). Here the CDR3 reads CASSPEDWRGGTDTQYF. For the CDR3, the DNA is TGCGCCAGCAGCCCCGAGGACTGGCGGGGAGGCACAGATACGCAGTATTTT.